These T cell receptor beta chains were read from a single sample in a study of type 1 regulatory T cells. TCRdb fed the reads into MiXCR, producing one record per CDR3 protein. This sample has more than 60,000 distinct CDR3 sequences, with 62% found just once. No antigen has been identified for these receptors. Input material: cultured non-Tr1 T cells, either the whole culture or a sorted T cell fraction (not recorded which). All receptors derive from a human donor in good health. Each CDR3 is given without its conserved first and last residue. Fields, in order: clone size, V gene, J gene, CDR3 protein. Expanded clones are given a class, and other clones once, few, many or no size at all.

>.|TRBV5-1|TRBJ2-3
ASSLTLGGPDTQY
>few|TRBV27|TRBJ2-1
ASSLGTSGSAQF
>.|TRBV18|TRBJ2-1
ASSPIAVKGNEQF
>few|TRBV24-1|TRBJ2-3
ATSDPPTDTQY
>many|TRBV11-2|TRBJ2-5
ASRRPGQRQETQY
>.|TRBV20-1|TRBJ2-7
SAQRSWGDSYEQY
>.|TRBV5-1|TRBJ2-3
ASSLAGPTDTQY
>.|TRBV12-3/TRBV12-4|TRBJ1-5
ASRQTGTGNQPQH
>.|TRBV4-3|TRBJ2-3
ASSQAARRGRAMPDTQY
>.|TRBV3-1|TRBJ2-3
ASSPDADTQY
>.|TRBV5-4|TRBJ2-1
ASSPGVTSGKDEQF
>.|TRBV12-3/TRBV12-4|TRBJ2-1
ASSLFSSAYSSYNEQF
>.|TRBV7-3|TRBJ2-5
ASSLLPQETQY
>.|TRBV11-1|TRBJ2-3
ASSLEVVTDTQY
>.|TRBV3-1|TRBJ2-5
ASSQDRLETQY
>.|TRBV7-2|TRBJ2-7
ASSKETYEQY
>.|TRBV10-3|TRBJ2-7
AIRGTGGVEQY
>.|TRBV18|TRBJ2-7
ASSLRTSHYEEQY
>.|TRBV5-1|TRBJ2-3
ASSPGLEVDTQY
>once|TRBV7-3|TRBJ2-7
ASSAEQGGEQY
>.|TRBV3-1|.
ASSLRLETQY
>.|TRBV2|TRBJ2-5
ASSELASGGGAQY
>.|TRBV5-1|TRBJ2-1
ASSLKTGYNEQF
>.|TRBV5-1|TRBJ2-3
ASSLEWGHTDTQY
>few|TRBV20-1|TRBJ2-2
SAHKGLAGETGELF
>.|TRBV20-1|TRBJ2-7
SARAASGGYLDEQY
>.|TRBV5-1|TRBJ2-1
ASRGGEVVGPYYNEQF
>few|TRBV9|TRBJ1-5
ASSVAPGQPQH
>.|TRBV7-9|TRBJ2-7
ASSTNRGSDYEQY
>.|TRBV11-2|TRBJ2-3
ASSLVGIQTGGADTQY
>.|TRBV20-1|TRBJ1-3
SVGGDRSGNTIY
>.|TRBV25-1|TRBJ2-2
ASGTATGELF
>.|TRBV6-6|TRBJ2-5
ASSSGTSGGGETQY
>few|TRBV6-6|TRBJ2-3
ASSPSDTQY
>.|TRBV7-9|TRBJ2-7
ASSLGGPSYEQY
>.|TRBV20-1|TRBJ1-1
SASSDPNTEAF